The present TCR beta chain was sequenced within a study of lymphopenia after photon versus proton radiotherapy. The data were produced by immunoSEQ multiplex PCR, yet TCRdb's version contains in-frame clones alone and is incomplete. Counted here are 50,000 to 60,000 clones, about 92% occurring once; the ten biggest clones make up more than 15%. With 4 bases clipped from V and 12 bases from J, the junction kept 10 bases outside the gene matches. Germline assignment: CDR1 SGHDN and CDR2 FVKESK. The CDR3 consists of 13 residues. This clone was seen only once. Its antigen is not known. Study-wide findings and caveats: After lymphocyte nadir, photon-treated repertoires showed oligoclonal expansion, especially CD8+ Temra.

The gene calls are TRBV14 and TRBJ1-1; 8 nucleotides match TRBD1. The clonotype comes from a woman aged 40 to 50 with cholangiocarcinoma. This sample comprised peripheral blood, obtained from a patient treated with photon-based radiotherapy. This CDR3 reads CASSRTGPSQPFF. CDR3 bases: TGTGCCAGCAGCCGGACAGGGCCTAGTCAACCTTTCTTT.